These 8 T cell receptor beta chains were sequenced from one sample in a study of T cells in Graves' hyperthyroidism and ophthalmopathy. Using RNA transcripts as the source, TCR beta CDR3 regions were amplified. Primed by the HTBI set, a first-round RT-PCR was run on the TCR CDR3. TCRdb re-called the multiplex PCR reads with MiXCR, one entry per CDR3 protein. The sample includes hundreds of thousands of distinct CDR3 sequences, approximately 15% of them seen just once. Sample: blood. The receptors were sampled from an older woman with Graves' ophthalmopathy.

This clonotype has ten or more counts. The chain combines TRBV28 with TRBJ1-2; D remains unclear. Trimming stripped 2 bases from V and 0 bases from J, with 4 bases between. This CDR3 comprises 13 residues. Germline assignment: CDR1 MDHEN and CDR2 SYDVKM. The CDR3, as DNA: TGTGCCAGCAGTTTACAGACTAACTATGGCTACACCTTC. It is translated as CASSLQTNYGYTF.

This clonotype was detected only a few times. The chain links TRBV19 to TRBJ1-2; possibly TRBD1 for D (5 bases). The CDR3 sequence is 15 residues long. V shed 4 bases and J shed 3 bases, with 15 bases lying between them. The germline V gene encodes CDR1 LNHDA and CDR2 SQIVND (reference sequence). This chain's CDR3 is CASSTTYRLDYGYTF. The CDR3 bases are TGTGCCAGTAGTACGACCTACAGGCTAGACTATGGCTACACCTTC. The variable domain in full, completed from reference TRBV19 and TRBJ1-2, reads DGGITQSPKYLFRKEGQNVTLSCEQNLNHDAMYWYRQDPGQGLRLIYYSQIVNDFQKGDIAEGYSVSREKKESFPLTVTSAQKNPTAFYLCASSTTYRLDYGYTFGSGTRLTVV.

The chain joins TRBV18 to TRBJ2-7; D gene unclear. V dropped 6 bases and J dropped 5 bases, with 14 bases sitting between them. The CDR3 has 13 residues. From germline, CDR1 is KGHSH and CDR2 LQKENI. The CDR3 coding sequence is TGTGCCAGCTCTCCCACAATGTCCCACGAGCAGTACTTC. It encodes CASSPTMSHEQYF.

This clonotype was picked up a small number of times. Here the CDR3 reads CASSLVTGSLGKLFF. CDR3 nucleotides: TGTGCCAGCAGTTTGGTCACAGGGAGCTTGGGAAAACTGTTTTTT. The chain has TRBV7-2 and TRBJ1-4, with D tentatively TRBD1 (6 bases). Trimming removed 6 bases from V and 10 bases from J, with 21 bases in between. The CDR3 runs 15 residues. Germline lookup yields CDR1 SGHTA and CDR2 FQGNSA.

The rearrangement joins TRBV4-2 to TRBJ1-5; TRBD1 is a possible D gene (5 bases). V was shortened by 0 bases and J by 3 bases, with 9 bases between the two germline ends. The CDR3 loop spans 15 amino acids. Germline V gene data show CDR1 as LGHNA and CDR2 as YNFKEQ. CDR3 amino acids: CASSQDAGYNQPQHF. In DNA, the CDR3 is TGTGCCAGCAGCCAAGATGCAGGGTACAATCAGCCCCAGCATTTT.

In this sample, this clonotype turned up a few times. The chain employs TRBV5-4 and TRBJ2-3; 8 bases match TRBD2. The CDR3 sequence is 15 residues long. The junction had 7 bases not matched to a gene; V was cut back by 4 bases and J by 3 bases. Germline V gives CDR1 SGHNT, CDR2 YYREEE (reference sequence). The CDR3 reads CASSIGTRWTDTQYF. The CDR3 DNA is TGTGCCAGCAGCATTGGGACTAGGTGGACAGATACGCAGTATTTT.

This clonotype was seen ten or more times. The V call is TRBV7-7, the J call TRBJ2-5; 7 positions agree with TRBD2. Germline CDR1 SSHAT, CDR2 FNYEAQ (reference sequence). The CDR3 covers 15 residues. Unmatched junction bases numbered 8, after V lost 5 bases and J lost 2 bases. CDR3 bases: TGTGCCAGCAGCGTTGGACTAGGCGGGCAAGAGACCCAGTACTTC. It is translated as CASSVGLGGQETQYF.

The chain recombines TRBV5-4 with TRBJ1-2; D remains unclear. Germline-derived CDR1 and CDR2 are SGHNT and YYREEE (reference sequence). The V end was cut by 0 bases, the J end by 0 bases, with 6 bases between. The CDR3 is 14 residues long. The CDR3 sequence is CASSLATANYGYTF. CDR3 nucleotides: TGTGCCAGCAGCTTGGCCACGGCTAACTATGGCTACACCTTC.